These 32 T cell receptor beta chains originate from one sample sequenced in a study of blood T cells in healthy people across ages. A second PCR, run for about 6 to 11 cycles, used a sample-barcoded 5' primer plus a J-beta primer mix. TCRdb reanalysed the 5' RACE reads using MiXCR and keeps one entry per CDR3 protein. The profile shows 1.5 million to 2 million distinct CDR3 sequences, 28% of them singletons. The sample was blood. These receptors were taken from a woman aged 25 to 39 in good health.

The DNA for the CDR3 is TGTGCCACCGGGACACCGAGTACTACAGATACGCAGTATTTT. It yields the protein CATGTPSTTDTQYF. The chain recombines TRBV27 with TRBJ2-3, with D maybe TRBD1 (6 bases). The ends were cut back, 10 bases at V and 3 bases at J, with 17 bases in the middle. The CDR3 is 14 residues long. Germline assignment: CDR1 MNHEY and CDR2 SMNVEV (reference sequence).

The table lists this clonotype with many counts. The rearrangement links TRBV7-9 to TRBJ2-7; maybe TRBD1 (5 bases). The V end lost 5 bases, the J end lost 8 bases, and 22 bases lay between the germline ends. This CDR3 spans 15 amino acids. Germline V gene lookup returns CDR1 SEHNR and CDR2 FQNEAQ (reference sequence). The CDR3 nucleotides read TGTGCCAGCAGCAGACAGTACCCTACGAGCAGTAAGCAGTACTTC. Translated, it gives CASSRQYPTSSKQYF.

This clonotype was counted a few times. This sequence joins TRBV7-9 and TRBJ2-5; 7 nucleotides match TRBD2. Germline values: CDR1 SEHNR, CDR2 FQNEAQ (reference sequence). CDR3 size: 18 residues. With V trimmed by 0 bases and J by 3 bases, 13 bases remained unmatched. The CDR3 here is CASSLAPGGSGVEETQYF. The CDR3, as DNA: TGTGCCAGCAGCTTAGCACCGGGCGGAAGCGGGGTAGAAGAGACCCAGTACTTC.

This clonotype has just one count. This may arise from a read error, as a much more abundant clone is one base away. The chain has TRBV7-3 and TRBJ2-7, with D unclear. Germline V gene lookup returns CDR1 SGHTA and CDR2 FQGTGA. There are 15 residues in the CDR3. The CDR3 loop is CASSLRGESSYEQHF. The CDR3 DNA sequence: TGTGCCAGCAGCTTAAGAGGCGAAAGCTCCTACGAGCAGCACTTC.

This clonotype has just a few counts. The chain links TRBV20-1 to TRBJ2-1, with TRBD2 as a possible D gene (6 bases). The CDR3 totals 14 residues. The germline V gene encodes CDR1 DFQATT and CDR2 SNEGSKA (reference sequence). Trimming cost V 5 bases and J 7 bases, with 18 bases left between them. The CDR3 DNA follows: TGCAGTGCTGCAAACCCACTAGCTCCTAATGAGCAGTTCTTC. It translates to CSAANPLAPNEQFF.

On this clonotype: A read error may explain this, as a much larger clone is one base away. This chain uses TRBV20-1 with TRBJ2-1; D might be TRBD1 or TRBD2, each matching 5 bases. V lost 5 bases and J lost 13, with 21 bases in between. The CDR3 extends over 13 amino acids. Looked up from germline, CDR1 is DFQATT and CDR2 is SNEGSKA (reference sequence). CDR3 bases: TGCAGTGCTGCCGGGACGGCTCAGGAGACCCAGTTCTTC. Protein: CSAAGTAQETQFF.

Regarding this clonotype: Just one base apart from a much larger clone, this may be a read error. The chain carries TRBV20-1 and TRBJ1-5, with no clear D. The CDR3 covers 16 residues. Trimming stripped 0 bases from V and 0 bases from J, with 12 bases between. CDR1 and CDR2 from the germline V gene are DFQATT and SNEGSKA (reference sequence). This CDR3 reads CSARDPRATSNQPQHF. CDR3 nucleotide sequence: TGCAGTGCTAGAGATCCCCGGGCCACTAGCAATCAGCCCCAGCATTTT.

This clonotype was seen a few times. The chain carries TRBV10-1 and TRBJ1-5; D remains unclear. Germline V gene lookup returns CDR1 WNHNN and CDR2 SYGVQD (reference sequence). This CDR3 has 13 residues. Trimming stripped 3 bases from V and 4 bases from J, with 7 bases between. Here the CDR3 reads CASSEKGNQPQHF. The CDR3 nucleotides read TGCGCCAGCAGTGAAAAGGGAAATCAGCCCCAGCATTTT.

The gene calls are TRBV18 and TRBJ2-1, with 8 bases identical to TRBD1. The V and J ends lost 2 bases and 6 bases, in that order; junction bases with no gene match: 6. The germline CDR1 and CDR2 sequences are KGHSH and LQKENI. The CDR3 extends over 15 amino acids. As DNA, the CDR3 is TGTGCCAGCTCACCATCGACAGGGGCAGGCAATGAGCAGTTCTTC. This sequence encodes CASSPSTGAGNEQFF.

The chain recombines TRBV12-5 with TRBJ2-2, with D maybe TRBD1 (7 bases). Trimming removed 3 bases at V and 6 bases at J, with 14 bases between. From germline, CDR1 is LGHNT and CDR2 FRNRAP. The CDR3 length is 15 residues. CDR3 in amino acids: CASGFAVRGAGELFF. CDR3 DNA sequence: TGTGCTAGTGGTTTTGCCGTCAGGGGGGCCGGGGAGCTGTTTTTT.

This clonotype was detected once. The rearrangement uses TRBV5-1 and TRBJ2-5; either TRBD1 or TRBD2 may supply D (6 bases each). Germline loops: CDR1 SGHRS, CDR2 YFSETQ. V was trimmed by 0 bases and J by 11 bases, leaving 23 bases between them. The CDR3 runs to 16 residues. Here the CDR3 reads CASSLAPGARYNEQYF. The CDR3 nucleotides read TGCGCCAGCAGCTTGGCTCCGGGGGCGAGGTACAATGAGCAGTACTTC.

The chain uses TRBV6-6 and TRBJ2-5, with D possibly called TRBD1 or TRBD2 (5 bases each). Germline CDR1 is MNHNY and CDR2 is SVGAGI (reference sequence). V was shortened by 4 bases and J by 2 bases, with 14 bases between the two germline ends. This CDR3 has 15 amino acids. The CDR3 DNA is TGTGCCAGCAGTTCCCAAAGGGGAGCACAAGAGACCCAGTACTTC. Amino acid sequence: CASSSQRGAQETQYF.

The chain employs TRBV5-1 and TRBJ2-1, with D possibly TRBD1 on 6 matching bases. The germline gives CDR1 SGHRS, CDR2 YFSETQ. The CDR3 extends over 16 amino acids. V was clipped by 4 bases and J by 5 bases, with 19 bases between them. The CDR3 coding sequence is TGCGCCAGCAGCGTGAGAAGGGGCAGGGGTAACAATGAGCAGTTCTTC. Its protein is CASSVRRGRGNNEQFF.

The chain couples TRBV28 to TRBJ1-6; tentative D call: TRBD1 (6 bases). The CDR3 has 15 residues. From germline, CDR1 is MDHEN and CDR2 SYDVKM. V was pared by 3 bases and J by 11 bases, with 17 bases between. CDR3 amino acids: CASSFMDSQGAPLHF. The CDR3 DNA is TGTGCCAGCAGTTTCATGGACAGTCAAGGAGCACCCCTCCACTTT.

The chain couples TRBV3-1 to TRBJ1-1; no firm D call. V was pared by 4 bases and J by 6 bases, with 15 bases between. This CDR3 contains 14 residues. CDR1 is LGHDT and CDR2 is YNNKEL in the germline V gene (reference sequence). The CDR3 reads CASSLQMGYAEAFF. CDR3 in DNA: TGTGCCAGCAGCCTACAAATGGGGTACGCTGAAGCTTTCTTT.

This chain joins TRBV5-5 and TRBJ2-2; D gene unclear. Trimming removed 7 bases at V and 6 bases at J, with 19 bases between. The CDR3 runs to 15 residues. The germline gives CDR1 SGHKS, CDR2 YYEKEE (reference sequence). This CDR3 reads CASSSPFDPSGELFF. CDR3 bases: TGTGCCAGCTCTTCCCCATTTGACCCTTCCGGGGAGCTGTTTTTT.

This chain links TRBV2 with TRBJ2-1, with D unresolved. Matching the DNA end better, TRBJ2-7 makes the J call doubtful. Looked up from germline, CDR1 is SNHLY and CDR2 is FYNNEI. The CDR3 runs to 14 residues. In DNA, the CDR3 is TGTGCCAGCAGTAGTTCAGGCTCCTACAATGAGCAGTACTTC. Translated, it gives CASSSSGSYNEQYF.

CDR3 DNA sequence: TGTGCCAGCAGTTTTATCGACTCCACCTACGAGCAGTACTTC. Its protein is CASSFIDSTYEQYF. The V and J genes are TRBV28 and TRBJ2-7, with D unresolved. CDR3 size: 14 residues. V was clipped by 3 bases and J by 2 bases, with 11 bases between them. Germline lookup yields CDR1 MDHEN and CDR2 SYDVKM.

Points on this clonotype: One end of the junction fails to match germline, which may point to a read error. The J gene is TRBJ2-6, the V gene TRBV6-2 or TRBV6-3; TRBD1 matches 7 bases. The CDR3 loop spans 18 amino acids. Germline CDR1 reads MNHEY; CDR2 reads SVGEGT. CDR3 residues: CTSSYRWTGSSGANVLTF. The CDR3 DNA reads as TGTACCAGCAGTTACCGGTGGACAGGAAGCTCTGGGGCCAACGTCCTGACTTTC.

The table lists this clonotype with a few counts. The DNA of the CDR3 is TGTGCCAGCAGACTTACAGGGTACGAGACCCAGTACTTC. Its translation is CASRLTGYETQYF. This chain links TRBV27 with TRBJ2-5, with D possibly matching TRBD1 (6 bases). Trimming stripped 6 bases from V and 5 bases from J, with 13 bases between. Germline V gene data show CDR1 as MNHEY and CDR2 as SMNVEV (reference sequence). CDR3 length: 13 residues.

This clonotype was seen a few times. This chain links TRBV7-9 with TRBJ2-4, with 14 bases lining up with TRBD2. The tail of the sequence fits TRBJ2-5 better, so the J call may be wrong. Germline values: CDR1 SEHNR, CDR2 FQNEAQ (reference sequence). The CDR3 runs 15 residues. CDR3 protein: CASSGTSGSLETQYF. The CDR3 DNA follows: TGTGCCAGCAGCGGGACTAGCGGGAGCTTAGAGACCCAGTACTTC.

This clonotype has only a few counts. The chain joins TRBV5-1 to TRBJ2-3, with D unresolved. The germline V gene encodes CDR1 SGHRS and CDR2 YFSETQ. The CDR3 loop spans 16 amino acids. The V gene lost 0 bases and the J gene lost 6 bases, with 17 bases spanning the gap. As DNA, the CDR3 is TGCGCCAGCAGCTTGGGCTGGTCCTCCCTCCCGGATACGCAGTATTTT. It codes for CASSLGWSSLPDTQYF.

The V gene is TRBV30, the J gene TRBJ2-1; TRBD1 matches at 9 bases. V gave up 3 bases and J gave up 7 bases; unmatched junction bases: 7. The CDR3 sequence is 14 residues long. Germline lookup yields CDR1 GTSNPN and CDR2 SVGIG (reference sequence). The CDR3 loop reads CAWRAGTGRNEQFF. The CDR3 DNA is TGTGCCTGGAGGGCCGGGACAGGGCGGAATGAGCAGTTCTTC.

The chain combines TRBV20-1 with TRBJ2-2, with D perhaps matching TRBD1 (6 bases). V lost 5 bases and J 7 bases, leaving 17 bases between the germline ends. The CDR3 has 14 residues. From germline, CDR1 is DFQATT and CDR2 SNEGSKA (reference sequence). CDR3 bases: TGCAGTGCTCCCTTACAGGGCTTACGCGGGGAGCTGTTTTTT. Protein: CSAPLQGLRGELFF.

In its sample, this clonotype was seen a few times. The CDR3 bases are TGTGCCAGCAGCCCTGTCCACGGGGCTAGAATCAATGAGCAGTTCTTC. It yields the protein CASSPVHGARINEQFF. The chain is built from TRBV7-2 and TRBJ2-1, with D perhaps being TRBD1 or TRBD2 (5 bases each). CDR1 is SGHTA and CDR2 is FQGNSA in the germline V gene. Trimming left V 5 bases short and J 6 bases short, with 20 bases between. The CDR3 runs to 16 residues.

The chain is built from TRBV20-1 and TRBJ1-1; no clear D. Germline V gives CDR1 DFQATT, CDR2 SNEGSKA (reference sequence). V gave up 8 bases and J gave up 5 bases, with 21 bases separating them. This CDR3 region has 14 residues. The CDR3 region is CSPRNSLGGTEAFF. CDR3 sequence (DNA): TGCAGTCCCCGGAATTCGCTCGGTGGTACTGAAGCTTTCTTT.

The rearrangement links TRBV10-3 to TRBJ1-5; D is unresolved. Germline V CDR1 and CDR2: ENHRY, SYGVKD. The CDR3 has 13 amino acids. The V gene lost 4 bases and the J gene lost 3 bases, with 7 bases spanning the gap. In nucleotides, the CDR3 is TGTGCCATCAGTGTAGACAACAATCAGCCCCAGCATTTT. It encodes CAISVDNNQPQHF.

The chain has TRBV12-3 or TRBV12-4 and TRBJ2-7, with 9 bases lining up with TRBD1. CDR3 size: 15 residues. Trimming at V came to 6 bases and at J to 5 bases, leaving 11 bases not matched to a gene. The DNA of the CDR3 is TGTGCCAGCAGATATTCCGGGACAGGGTTCCACGAGCAGTACTTC. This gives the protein CASRYSGTGFHEQYF.

The CDR3 DNA reads as TGTGCTGGACGTGGGGCTCCGGGGTACAATGAGCAGTTCTTC. Its protein is CAGRGAPGYNEQFF. The genes are TRBV28 and TRBJ2-1, with D perhaps matching TRBD1 or TRBD2 (5 bases each). CDR1 is MDHEN and CDR2 is SYDVKM in the germline V gene. This CDR3 contains 14 residues. Full variable domain (remainder filled in from reference TRBV28 and TRBJ2-1): DVKVTQSSRYLVKRTGEKVFLECVQDMDHENMFWYRQDPGLGLRLIYFSYDVKMKEKGDIPEGYSVSREKKERFSLILESASTNQTSMYLCAGRGAPGYNEQFFGPGTRLTVL.

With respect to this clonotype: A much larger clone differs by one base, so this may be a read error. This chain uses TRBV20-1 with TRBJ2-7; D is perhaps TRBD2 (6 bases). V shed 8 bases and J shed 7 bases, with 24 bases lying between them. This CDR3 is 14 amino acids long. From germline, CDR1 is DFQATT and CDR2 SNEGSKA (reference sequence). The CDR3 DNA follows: TGCAGTACCTCCGGGACTTCGGGTATCGATGAGCAGTACTTC. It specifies CSTSGTSGIDEQYF.

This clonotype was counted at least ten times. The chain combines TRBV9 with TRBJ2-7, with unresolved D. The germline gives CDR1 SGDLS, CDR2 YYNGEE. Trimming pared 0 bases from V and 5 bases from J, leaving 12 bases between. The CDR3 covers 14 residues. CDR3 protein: CASSVVGSADEQYF. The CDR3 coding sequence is TGTGCCAGCAGCGTAGTAGGATCTGCAGACGAGCAGTACTTC.

CDR3 DNA sequence: TGTGCCAGCAGCCCCGGGGGACTGACCTACAATGAGCAGTTCTTC. Its protein product is CASSPGGLTYNEQFF. The gene calls are TRBV7-7 and TRBJ2-1, with TRBD2 as a possible D gene (6 bases). There are 15 residues in the CDR3. The germline V gene encodes CDR1 SSHAT and CDR2 FNYEAQ (reference sequence). The ends were cut back, 5 bases at V and 2 bases at J, with 13 bases in the middle.